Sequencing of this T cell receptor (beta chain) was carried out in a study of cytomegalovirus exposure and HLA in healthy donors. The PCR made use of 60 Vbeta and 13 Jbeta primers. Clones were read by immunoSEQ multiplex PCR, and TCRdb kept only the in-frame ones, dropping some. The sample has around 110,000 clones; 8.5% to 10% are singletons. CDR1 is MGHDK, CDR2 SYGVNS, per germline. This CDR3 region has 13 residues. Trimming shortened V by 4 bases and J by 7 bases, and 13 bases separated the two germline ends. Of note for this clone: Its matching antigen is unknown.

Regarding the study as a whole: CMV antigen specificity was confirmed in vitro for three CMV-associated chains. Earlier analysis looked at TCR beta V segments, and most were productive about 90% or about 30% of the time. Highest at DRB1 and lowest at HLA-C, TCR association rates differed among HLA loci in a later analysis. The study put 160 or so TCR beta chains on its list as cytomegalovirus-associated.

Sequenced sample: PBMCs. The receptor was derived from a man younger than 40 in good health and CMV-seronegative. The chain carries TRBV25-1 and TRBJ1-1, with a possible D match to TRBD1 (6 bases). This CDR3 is CASSAQRTVEAFF. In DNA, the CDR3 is TGTGCCAGCAGTGCCCAGCGGACAGTTGAAGCTTTCTTT. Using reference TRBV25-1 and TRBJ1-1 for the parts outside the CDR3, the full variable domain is EADIYQTPRYLVIGTGKKITLECSQTMGHDKMYWYQQDPGMELHLIHYSYGVNSTEKGDLSSESTVSRIRTEHFPLTLESARPSHTSQYLCASSAQRTVEAFFGQGTRLTVV.